This entry describes one TCR beta chain. Germline lookup yields CDR1 LNHDA and CDR2 SQIVND (reference sequence). CDR3 length: 14 amino acids. Losses at the gene ends were 2 bases for V and 6 bases for J; bases not matched to a gene: 2. As processed by the authors: Amplifying reference gene primers gave estimates of nucleated cell counts. Profiled with immunoSEQ multiplex PCR; TCRdb holds only in-frame clones, not every one. From that table come the V and J calls and clone size; the DNA was used to work out D and trimming. The table shows some 450,000 clones, with approximately 90% occurring only once. The data belong to a study of blood T cell repertoires in COVID-19. About the research overall: Samples taken during acute and convalescent COVID-19 were collected in the United States, Italy and Spain.

The Seattle site enrolled patients during active infection and followed them longitudinally. The source is a man aged 18 to 29 with COVID-19, enrolled during active disease. This chain uses TRBV19 with TRBJ1-4; 8 nucleotides match TRBD1. Source material: peripheral blood. CDR3 bases: TGTGCCAGTAGTATACAGGGGGCCTATGAAAAACTGTTTTTT. It is translated as CASSIQGAYEKLFF.